This note documents a single T cell receptor beta chain sequence. Its antigen is not identified. Using immunoSEQ multiplex PCR, the repertoire was profiled, and TCRdb retains in-frame clones only, with some absent. This table has 75,000 or so clones, about 83% appearing once. The V and J ends lost 4 bases and 1 base respectively, with 14 bases between them. The CDR3 has 15 residues. Per the germline V gene, CDR1 is SGHRS and CDR2 is YFSETQ. This sample was taken from a study of lymphopenia after photon versus proton radiotherapy. The study, taken as a whole, reports: Authors raise, but do not show, better survival with proton therapy. Photon-treated patients lost naive T cells and TCR diversity; proton-treated stayed stable.

The V call is TRBV5-1, the J call TRBJ1-1; the D gene is possibly TRBD1 (5 bases). Sequenced material: peripheral blood, taken from a patient treated with proton-based radiotherapy. The receptor was isolated from a man between 60 and 75 years old with pancreatic cancer. Here the CDR3 reads CASSLGETWNTEAFF. Written as DNA, the CDR3 is TGCGCCAGCAGCCTAGGGGAGACTTGGAACACTGAAGCTTTCTTT.